This T cell receptor beta chain was identified during a study of blood T cell repertoires in COVID-19. For the study at large: There were acute and convalescent COVID-19 samples, and they came from the United States, Italy and Spain. In each case, the material was cDNA or gDNA derived from T cells, B-cell-depleted T cells, or PBMCs.

The CDR3 is made up of 13 amino acids. Trimming shortened V by 11 bases and J by 6 bases, and 20 bases separated the two germline ends. CDR1 is MNHEY and CDR2 is SVGAGI in the germline V gene. Original methodology: For nucleated cells, counts were estimated from reference gene primer amplification. The table came from immunoSEQ multiplex PCR; TCRdb's copy has only in-frame clones and leaves some out. The DNA was the basis for D and trimming; V, J and clone size are from that table. The sample lists about 280,000 clones, around 85% occurring once. The source is a man aged 45-65 years with active or convalescent COVID-19. The chain carries TRBV6-5 and TRBJ2-7, with D tentatively TRBD2 (6 bases). The sequencing sample was made of peripheral blood. CDR3 sequence reads: CAATEGYSREQYF. The DNA of the CDR3 is TGTGCCGCGACGGAGGGCTACTCTCGCGAGCAGTACTTC.